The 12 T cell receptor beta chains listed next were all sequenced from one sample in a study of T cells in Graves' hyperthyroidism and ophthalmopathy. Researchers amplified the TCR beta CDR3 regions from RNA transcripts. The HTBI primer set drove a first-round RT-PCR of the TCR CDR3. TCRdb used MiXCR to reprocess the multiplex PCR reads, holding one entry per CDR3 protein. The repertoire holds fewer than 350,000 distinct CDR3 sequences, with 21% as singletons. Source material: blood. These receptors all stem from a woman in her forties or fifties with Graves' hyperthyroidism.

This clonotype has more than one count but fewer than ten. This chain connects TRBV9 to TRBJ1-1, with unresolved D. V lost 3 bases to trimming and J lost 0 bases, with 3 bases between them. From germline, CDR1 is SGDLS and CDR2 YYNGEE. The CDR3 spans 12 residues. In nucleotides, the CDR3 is TGTGCCAGCAGCGCCATGAACACTGAAGCTTTCTTT. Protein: CASSAMNTEAFF.

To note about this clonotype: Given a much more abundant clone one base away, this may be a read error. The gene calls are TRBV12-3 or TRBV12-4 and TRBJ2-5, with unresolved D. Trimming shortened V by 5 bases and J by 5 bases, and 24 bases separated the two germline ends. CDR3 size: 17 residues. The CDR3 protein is CASSPPVKVTVLETQYF. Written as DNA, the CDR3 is TGTGCCAGCAGTCCGCCGGTGAAGGTAACGGTCCTGGAGACCCAGTACTTC.

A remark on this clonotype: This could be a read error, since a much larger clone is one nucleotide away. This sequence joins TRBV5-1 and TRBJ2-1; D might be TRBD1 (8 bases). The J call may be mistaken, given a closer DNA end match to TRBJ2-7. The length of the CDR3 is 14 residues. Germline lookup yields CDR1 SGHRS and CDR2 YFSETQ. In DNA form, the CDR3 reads TGCGCCAGCGGTGGACAGGGAGGGTACAATGAGCAGTACTTC. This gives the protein CASGGQGGYNEQYF.

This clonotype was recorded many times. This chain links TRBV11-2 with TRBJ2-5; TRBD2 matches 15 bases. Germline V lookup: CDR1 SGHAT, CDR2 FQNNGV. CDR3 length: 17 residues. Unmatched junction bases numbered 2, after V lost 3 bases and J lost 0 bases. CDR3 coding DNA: TGTGCCAGCAGCTTGGGACTAGCGGGGGGCTACCAAGAGACCCAGTACTTC. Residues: CASSLGLAGGYQETQYF.

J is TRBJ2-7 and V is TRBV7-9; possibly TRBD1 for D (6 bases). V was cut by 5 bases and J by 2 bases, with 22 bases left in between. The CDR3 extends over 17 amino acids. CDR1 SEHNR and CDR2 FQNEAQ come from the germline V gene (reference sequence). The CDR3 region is CASSPGAGAGATYEQYF. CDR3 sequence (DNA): TGTGCCAGCAGCCCAGGGGCGGGCGCAGGGGCTACCTACGAGCAGTACTTC.

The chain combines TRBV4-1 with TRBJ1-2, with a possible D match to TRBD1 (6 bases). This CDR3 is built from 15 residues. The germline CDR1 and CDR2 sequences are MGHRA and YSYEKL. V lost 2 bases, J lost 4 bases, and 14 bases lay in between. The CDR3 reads CASSQPNTGFYGYTF. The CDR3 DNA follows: TGCGCCAGCAGCCAACCTAATACAGGGTTCTATGGCTACACCTTC.

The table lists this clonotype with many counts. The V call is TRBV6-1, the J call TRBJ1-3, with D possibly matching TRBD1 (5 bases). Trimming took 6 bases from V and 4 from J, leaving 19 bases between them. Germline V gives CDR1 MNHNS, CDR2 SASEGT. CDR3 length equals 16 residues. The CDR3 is CASSQRGRTGGNTIYF. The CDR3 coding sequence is TGTGCCAGCAGCCAAAGGGGAAGGACTGGGGGAAACACCATATATTTT.

DNA of the CDR3: TGCAGCGTCGGGGACAGGCGTAATGAAAAACTGTTTTTT. Translated: CSVGDRRNEKLFF. The rearrangement uses TRBV29-1 and TRBJ1-4, with 8 positions matching TRBD1. The CDR3 extends over 13 amino acids. V lost 6 bases and J lost 4; bases outside the gene matches: 4. The germline CDR1 and CDR2 sequences are SQVTM and ANQGSEA. The variable domain in full, with the rest retrieved from reference TRBV29-1 and TRBJ1-4, is SAVISQKPSRDICQRGTSLTIQCQVDSQVTMMFWYRQQPGQSLTLIATANQGSEATYESGFVIDKFPISRPNLTFSTLTVSNMSPEDSSIYLCSVGDRRNEKLFFGSGTQLSVL.

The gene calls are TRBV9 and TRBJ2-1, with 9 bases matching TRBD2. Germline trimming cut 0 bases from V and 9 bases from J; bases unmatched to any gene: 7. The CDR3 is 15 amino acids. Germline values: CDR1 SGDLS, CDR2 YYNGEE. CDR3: CASSVAGLAGLEQFF. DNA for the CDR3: TGTGCCAGCAGCGTAGCGGGGCTAGCGGGACTTGAGCAGTTCTTC.

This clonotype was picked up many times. CDR3 sequence reads: CSARPPGPANTGELFF. The CDR3 DNA reads as TGCAGTGCTAGACCCCCTGGGCCAGCGAACACCGGGGAGCTGTTTTTT. The rearrangement uses TRBV20-1 and TRBJ2-2; D gene ambiguous. Germline values: CDR1 DFQATT, CDR2 SNEGSKA (reference sequence). Trimming left V 2 bases short and J 0 bases short, with 13 bases between. CDR3 length equals 16 residues.

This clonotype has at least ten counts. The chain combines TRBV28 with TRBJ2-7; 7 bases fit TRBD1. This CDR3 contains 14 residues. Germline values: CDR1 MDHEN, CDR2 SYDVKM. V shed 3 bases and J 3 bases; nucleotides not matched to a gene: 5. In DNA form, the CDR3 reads TGTGCCAGCAGTTTTCTCCCAGGGGGCTACGAGCAGTACTTC. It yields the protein CASSFLPGGYEQYF.

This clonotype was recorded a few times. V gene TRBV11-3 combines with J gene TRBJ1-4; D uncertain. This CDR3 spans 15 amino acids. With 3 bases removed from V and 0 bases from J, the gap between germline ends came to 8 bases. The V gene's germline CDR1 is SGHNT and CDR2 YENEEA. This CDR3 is CASSFDTATNEKLFF. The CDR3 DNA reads TGTGCCAGCAGCTTTGATACAGCAACTAATGAAAAACTGTTTTTT.